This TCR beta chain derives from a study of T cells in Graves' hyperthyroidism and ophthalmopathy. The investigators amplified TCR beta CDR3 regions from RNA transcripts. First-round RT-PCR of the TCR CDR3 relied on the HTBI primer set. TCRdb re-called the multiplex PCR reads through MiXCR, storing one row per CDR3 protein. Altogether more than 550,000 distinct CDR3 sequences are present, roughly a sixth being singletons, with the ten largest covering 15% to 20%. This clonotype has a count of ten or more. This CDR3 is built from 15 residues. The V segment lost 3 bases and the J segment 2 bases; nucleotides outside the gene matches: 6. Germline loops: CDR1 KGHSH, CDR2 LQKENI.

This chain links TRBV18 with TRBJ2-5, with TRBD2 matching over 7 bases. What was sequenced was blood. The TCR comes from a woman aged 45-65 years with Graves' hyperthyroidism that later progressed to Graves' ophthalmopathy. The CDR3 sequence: CASSPPEGLQETQYF. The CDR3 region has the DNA TGTGCCAGCTCACCTCCGGAGGGACTACAAGAGACCCAGTACTTC.